These 8 T cell receptor beta chains were sequenced from one sample in a study of T-cell memory formation after mild COVID-19. TCRdb analysed the 5' RACE reads with MiXCR anew, one entry per CDR3 protein. Counted here are about 440,000 distinct CDR3 sequences, around 20% occurring once; the ten biggest clones make up roughly 8.4%. Sample: PBMCs or a T cell subset sorted from them (not recorded which). The receptor set was obtained from an adult woman who had mild COVID-19 (a few samples of this study predate the infection). Cell type and time point are not known.

The chain joins TRBV5-1 to TRBJ2-2, with TRBD2 matching 7 bases. The CDR3 is made up of 16 amino acids. With V trimmed by 3 bases and J by 0 bases, 5 bases remained unmatched. Germline V gene sequence: CDR1 SGHRS, CDR2 YFSETQ. CDR3 region: CASSSSGGANTGELFF. DNA of the CDR3: TGCGCCAGCAGCTCCAGTGGGGGGGCGAACACCGGGGAGCTGTTTTTT.

J is TRBJ2-1 and V is TRBV12-3 or TRBV12-4; 7 nucleotides line up with TRBD1. V lost 3 bases, J lost 9 bases, and 8 bases stayed unmatched. The CDR3 is made up of 14 amino acids. The CDR3 reads CASSLETGLGEQFF. The CDR3 coding sequence is TGTGCCAGCAGTTTGGAGACAGGGTTAGGTGAGCAGTTCTTC.

The chain employs TRBV30 and TRBJ1-2; D uncertain. Germline V gene data show CDR1 as GTSNPN and CDR2 as SVGIG (reference sequence). Deletions cut 2 bases from V and 4 bases from J, with 11 bases between. This CDR3 is built from 13 residues. The CDR3 loop is CAWSTGDLYGYTF. The CDR3 nucleotides read TGTGCCTGGAGTACGGGAGATCTCTATGGCTACACCTTC.

The V gene is TRBV30, the J gene TRBJ2-7; D call uncertain. The CDR3 covers 15 residues. Germline V gives CDR1 GTSNPN, CDR2 SVGIG (reference sequence). Between the trimmed V and J ends, which lost 1 base and 4 bases, there was a span of 17 bases. The CDR3 sequence: CAWSEGYAIRYEQYF. The CDR3 DNA sequence: TGTGCCTGGAGTGAGGGATACGCAATCCGATACGAGCAGTACTTC.

The rearrangement links TRBV5-1 to TRBJ2-3; 7 bases are shared with TRBD1. The trim removed 4 bases at V and 2 bases at J, leaving 7 bases unmatched. CDR3 size: 15 residues. From germline, CDR1 is SGHRS and CDR2 YFSETQ. The CDR3 sequence is CASSGGTDDTDTQYF. In DNA form, the CDR3 reads TGCGCCAGCAGCGGTGGGACAGACGACACAGATACGCAGTATTTT.

The V and J genes are TRBV5-1 and TRBJ2-7, with TRBD2 matching over 7 bases. The CDR3 covers 14 residues. V lost 3 bases and J lost 5; bases outside the gene matches: 8. Germline-derived CDR1 and CDR2 are SGHRS and YFSETQ. CDR3 DNA sequence: TGCGCCAGCAGCTCCTGGACTAGTAACCACGAGCAGTACTTC. Protein sequence: CASSSWTSNHEQYF. The full variable domain, completed using reference TRBV5-1 and TRBJ2-7, is KAGVTQTPRYLIKTRGQQVTLSCSPISGHRSVSWYQQTPGQGLQFLFEYFSETQRNKGNFPGRFSGRQFSNSRSEMNVSTLELGDSALYLCASSSWTSNHEQYFGPGTRLTVT.

The chain has TRBV12-3 or TRBV12-4 and TRBJ2-5; no clear D. The V gene lost 6 bases and the J gene lost 3 bases, with 11 bases spanning the gap. The CDR3 contains 13 residues. The CDR3 region has the DNA TGTGCCAGCAGCCAGGTCCCAAAAGAGACCCAGTACTTC. It specifies CASSQVPKETQYF.

The sample holds a few counts of this clonotype. The DNA for the CDR3 is TGTGCCAGCAGCGTAGGTGGGGAAATCTACGAGCAGTACTTC. It codes for CASSVGGEIYEQYF. The V call is TRBV9, the J call TRBJ2-7; D uncertain. CDR3 length: 14 amino acids. Per germline, CDR1 SGDLS and CDR2 YYNGEE. Trimming took 0 bases from V and 3 from J, leaving 10 bases between them.